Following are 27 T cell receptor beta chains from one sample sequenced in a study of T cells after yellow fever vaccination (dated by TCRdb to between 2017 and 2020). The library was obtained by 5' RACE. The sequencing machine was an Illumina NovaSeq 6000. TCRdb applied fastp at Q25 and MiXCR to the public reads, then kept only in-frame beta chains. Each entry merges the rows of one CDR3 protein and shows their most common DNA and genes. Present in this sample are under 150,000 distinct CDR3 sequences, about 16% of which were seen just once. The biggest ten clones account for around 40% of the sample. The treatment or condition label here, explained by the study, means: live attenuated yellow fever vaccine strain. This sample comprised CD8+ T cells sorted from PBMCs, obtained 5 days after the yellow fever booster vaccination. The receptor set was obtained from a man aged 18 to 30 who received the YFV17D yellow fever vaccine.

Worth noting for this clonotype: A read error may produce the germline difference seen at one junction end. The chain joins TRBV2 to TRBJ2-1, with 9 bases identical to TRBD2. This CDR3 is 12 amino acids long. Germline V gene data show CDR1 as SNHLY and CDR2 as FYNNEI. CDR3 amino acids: CARSGSGGRQFF. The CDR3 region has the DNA TGTGCCCGCAGTGGTAGCGGGGGACGTCAGTTCTTC.

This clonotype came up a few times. CDR3 DNA: TGCGCCAGCAGCCAAGACGGGGGCGGGGGGCCCTACAATGAGCAGTTCTTC. Its translation is CASSQDGGGGPYNEQFF. The chain employs TRBV4-1 and TRBJ2-1; TRBD2 aligns across 8 bases. Germline loops: CDR1 MGHRA, CDR2 YSYEKL. The CDR3 runs 17 residues. Germline trimming cut 0 bases from V and 2 bases from J; bases unmatched to any gene: 6.

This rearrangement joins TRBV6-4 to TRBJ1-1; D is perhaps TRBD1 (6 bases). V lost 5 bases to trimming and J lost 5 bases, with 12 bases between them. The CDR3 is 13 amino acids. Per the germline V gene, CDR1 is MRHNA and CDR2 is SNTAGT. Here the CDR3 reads CASSTGSGTEAFF. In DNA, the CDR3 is TGTGCCAGCAGTACAGGGTCTGGGACTGAAGCTTTCTTT.

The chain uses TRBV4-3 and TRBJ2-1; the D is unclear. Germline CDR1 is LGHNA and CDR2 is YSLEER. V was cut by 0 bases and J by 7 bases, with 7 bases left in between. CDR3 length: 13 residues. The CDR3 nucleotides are TGCGCCAGCAGCCAAGAGGGGTGGAATGAGCAGTTCTTC. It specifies CASSQEGWNEQFF.

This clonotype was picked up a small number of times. This chain's CDR3 is CASSQSHQGSNEQYV. Written as DNA, the CDR3 is TGCGCCAGCAGTCAATCGCATCAGGGGTCTAACGAGCAGTACGTC. The rearrangement links TRBV23-1 to TRBJ2-7, with D perhaps matching TRBD1 (6 bases). TRBV23-1 falls under the ORF class, with uncertain function. The CDR3 extends over 15 amino acids. The V gene lost 0 bases and the J gene lost 5 bases, with 14 bases spanning the gap.

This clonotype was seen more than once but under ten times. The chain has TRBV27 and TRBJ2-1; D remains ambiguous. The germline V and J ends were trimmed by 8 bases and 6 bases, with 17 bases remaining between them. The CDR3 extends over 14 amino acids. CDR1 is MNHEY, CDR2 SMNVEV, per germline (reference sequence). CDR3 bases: TGTGCCAGCGCGCCCGCCTACCTGGGCAATGAGCAGTTCTTC. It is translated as CASAPAYLGNEQFF.

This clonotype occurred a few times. The CDR3 DNA reads TGTGCCAGCAGGGCCGGGATAAGGACTGAAGCTTTCTTT. It encodes CASRAGIRTEAFF. The chain is built from TRBV6-2 or TRBV6-3 and TRBJ1-1; D gene unclear. Trimming removed 6 bases at V and 5 bases at J, with 13 bases between. Germline-derived CDR1 and CDR2 are MNHEY and SVGEGT. The CDR3 contains 13 residues.

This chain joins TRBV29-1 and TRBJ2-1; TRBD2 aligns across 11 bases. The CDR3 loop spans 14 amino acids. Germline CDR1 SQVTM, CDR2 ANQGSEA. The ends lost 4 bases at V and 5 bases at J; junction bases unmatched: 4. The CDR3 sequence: CSVVTSGGHNEQFF. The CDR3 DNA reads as TGCAGCGTTGTCACTAGCGGGGGTCACAATGAGCAGTTCTTC.

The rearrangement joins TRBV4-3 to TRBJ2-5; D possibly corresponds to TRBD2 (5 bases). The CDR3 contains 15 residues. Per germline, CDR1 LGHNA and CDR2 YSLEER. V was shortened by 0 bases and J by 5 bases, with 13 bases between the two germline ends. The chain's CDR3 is CASSQDRNGVETQYF. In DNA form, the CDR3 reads TGCGCCAGCAGCCAAGATCGCAACGGGGTGGAGACCCAGTACTTC.

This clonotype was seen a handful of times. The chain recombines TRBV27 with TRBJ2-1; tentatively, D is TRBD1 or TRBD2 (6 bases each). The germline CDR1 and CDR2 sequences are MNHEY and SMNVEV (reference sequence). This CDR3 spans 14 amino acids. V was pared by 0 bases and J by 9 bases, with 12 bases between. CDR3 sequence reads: CASSLSRGRAEQFF. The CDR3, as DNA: TGTGCCAGCAGTTTATCTCGGGGGCGCGCTGAGCAGTTCTTC.

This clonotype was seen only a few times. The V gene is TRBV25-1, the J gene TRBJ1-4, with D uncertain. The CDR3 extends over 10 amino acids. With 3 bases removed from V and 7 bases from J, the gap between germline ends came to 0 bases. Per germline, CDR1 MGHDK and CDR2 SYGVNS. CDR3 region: CASSDEKLFF. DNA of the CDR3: TGTGCCAGCAGTGATGAAAAACTGTTTTTT.

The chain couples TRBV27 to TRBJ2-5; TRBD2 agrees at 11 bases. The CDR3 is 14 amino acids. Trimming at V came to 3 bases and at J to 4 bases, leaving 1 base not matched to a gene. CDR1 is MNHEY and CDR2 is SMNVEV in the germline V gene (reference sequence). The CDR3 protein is CASSFLAGGETQYF. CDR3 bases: TGTGCCAGCAGTTTTCTAGCGGGGGGAGAGACCCAGTACTTC.

Here the CDR3 reads CASNHRYGDYEQYF. CDR3 DNA: TGTGCCAGCAACCACAGGTATGGGGACTACGAGCAGTACTTC. The chain is built from TRBV2 and TRBJ2-7, with a tentative D call TRBD1 (5 bases). V lost 7 bases, J lost 3 bases, and 16 bases lay in between. Germline CDR1 SNHLY, CDR2 FYNNEI. The CDR3 is made up of 14 amino acids.

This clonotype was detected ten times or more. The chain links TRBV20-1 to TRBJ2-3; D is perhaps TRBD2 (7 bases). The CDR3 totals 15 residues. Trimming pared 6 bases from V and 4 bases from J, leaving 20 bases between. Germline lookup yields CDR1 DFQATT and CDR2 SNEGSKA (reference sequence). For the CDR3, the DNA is TGCAGTGCGGTAACTGTGCGGGGGCGGGCAGATACGCAGTATTTT. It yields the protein CSAVTVRGRADTQYF.

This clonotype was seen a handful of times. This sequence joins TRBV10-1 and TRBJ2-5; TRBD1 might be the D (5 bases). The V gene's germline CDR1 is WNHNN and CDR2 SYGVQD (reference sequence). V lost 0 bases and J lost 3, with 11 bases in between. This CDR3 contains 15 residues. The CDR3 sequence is CASSESGGREETQYF. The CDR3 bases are TGCGCCAGCAGTGAGTCGGGTGGCAGGGAAGAGACCCAGTACTTC.

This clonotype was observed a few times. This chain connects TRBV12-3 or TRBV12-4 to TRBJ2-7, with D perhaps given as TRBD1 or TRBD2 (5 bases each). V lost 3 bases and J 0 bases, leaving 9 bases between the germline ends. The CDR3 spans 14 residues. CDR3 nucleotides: TGTGCCAGCAGTTTGGGGGTATTCTCCTACGAGCAGTACTTC. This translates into CASSLGVFSYEQYF.

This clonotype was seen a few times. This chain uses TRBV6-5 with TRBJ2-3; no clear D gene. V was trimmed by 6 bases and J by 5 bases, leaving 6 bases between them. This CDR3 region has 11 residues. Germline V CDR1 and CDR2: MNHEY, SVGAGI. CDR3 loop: CASRFKDTQYF. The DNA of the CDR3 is TGTGCCAGCAGATTCAAAGATACGCAGTATTTT.

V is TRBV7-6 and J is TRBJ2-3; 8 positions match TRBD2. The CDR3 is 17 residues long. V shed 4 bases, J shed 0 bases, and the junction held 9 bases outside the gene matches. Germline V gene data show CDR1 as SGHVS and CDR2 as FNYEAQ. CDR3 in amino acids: CASSSLAGTVSTDTQYF. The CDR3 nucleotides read TGTGCCAGCAGCTCTTTAGCGGGGACCGTTAGCACAGATACGCAGTATTTT.

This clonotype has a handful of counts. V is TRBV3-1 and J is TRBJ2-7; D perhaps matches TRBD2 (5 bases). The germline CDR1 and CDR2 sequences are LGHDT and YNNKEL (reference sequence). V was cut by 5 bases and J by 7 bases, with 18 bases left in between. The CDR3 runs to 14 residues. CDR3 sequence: CASSVWTEGLEQYF. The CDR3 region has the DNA TGTGCCAGCAGCGTATGGACTGAAGGTTTAGAGCAGTACTTC.

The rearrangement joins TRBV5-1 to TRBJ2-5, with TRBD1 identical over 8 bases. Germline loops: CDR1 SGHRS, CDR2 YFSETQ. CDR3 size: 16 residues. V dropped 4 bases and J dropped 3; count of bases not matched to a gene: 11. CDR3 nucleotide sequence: TGCGCCAGCAGCATGCCGGCGGACAGGGTAGAAGAGACCCAGTACTTC. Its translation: CASSMPADRVEETQYF. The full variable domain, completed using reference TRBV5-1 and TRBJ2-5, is KAGVTQTPRYLIKTRGQQVTLSCSPISGHRSVSWYQQTPGQGLQFLFEYFSETQRNKGNFPGRFSGRQFSNSRSEMNVSTLELGDSALYLCASSMPADRVEETQYFGPGTRLLVL.

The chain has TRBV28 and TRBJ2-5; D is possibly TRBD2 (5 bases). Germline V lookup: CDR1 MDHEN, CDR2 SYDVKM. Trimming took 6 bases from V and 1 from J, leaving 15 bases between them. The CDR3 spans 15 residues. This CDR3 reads CASSLTTRPQETQYF. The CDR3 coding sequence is TGTGCCAGCAGCCTGACTACTAGACCCCAAGAGACCCAGTACTTC.

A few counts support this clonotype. CDR3 loop: CASSQDEGYGYTF. Here the CDR3 DNA reads TGCGCCAGCAGCCAAGATGAGGGATATGGCTACACCTTC. This sequence joins TRBV4-3 and TRBJ1-2; D is uncertain. The germline CDR1 and CDR2 sequences are LGHNA and YSLEER. The V and J ends lost 0 bases and 5 bases respectively, with 7 bases between them. There are 13 residues in the CDR3.

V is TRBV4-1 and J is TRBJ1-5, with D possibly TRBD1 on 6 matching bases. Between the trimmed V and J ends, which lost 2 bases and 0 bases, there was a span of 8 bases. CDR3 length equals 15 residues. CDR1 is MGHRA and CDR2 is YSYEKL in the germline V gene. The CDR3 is CASSQRDISNQPQHF. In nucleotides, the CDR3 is TGCGCCAGCAGCCAAAGGGACATTAGCAATCAGCCCCAGCATTTT.

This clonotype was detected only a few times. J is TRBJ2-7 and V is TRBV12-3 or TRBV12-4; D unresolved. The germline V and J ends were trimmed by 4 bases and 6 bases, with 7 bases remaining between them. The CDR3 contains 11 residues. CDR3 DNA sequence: TGTGCCAGCAGTTCGGGTCTCGAGCAGTACTTC. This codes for CASSSGLEQYF.

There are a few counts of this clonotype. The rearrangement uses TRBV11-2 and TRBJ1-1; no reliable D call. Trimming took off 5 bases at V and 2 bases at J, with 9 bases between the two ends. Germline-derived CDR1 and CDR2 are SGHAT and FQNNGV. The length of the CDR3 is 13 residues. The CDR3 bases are TGTGCCAGCAGCCAGGAGATAAACACTGAAGCTTTCTTT. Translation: CASSQEINTEAFF.

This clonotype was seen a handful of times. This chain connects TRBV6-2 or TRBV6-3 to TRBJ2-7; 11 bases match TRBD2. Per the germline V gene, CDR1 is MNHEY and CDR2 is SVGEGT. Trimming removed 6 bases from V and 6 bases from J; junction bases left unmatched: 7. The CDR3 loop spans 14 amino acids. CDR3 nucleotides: TGTGCCAGCAGCCTACCTCTAGCGGGGGGCGAGCAGTACGTC. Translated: CASSLPLAGGEQYV.

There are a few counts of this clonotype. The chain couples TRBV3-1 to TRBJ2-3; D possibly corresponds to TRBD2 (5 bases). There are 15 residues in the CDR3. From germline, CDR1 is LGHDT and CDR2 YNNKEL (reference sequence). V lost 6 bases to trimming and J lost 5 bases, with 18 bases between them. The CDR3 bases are TGTGCCAGCAGAACCGCCAGAGACGAGGGAGATACGCAGTATTTT. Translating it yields CASRTARDEGDTQYF.